This T cell receptor beta chain was recovered during a study of shared clonotypes between healthy human individuals. Clones were sequenced by immunoSEQ multiplex PCR, and TCRdb holds only the in-frame ones, with some missing. The table includes more than 2 million clones, approximately 94% detected once. The V and J ends lost 2 bases and 6 bases respectively, with 17 bases between them. Germline-derived CDR1 and CDR2 are MNHNY and SVGAGI (reference sequence). This CDR3 region has 16 residues. CD8 cells classed as naive were CD45RO-negative and positively selected for CCR7, excluding terminally differentiated effector memory CD45RA+ cells. Points from the study as a whole: Non-shared clonotypes displayed generation probabilities falling below those of clonotypes present in all four donors.

In the case of this clone: Its target is unknown.

The clonotype was recovered from a man younger than 35 in good health. The rearrangement uses TRBV6-6 and TRBJ2-1; D tentatively fits TRBD1 or TRBD2 (5 bases each). What was sequenced was naive CD8+ T cells sorted from blood. The CDR3 sequence: CASSYMGPPPGNEQFF. In nucleotides, the CDR3 is TGTGCCAGCAGTTACATGGGACCTCCCCCCGGCAATGAGCAGTTCTTC.